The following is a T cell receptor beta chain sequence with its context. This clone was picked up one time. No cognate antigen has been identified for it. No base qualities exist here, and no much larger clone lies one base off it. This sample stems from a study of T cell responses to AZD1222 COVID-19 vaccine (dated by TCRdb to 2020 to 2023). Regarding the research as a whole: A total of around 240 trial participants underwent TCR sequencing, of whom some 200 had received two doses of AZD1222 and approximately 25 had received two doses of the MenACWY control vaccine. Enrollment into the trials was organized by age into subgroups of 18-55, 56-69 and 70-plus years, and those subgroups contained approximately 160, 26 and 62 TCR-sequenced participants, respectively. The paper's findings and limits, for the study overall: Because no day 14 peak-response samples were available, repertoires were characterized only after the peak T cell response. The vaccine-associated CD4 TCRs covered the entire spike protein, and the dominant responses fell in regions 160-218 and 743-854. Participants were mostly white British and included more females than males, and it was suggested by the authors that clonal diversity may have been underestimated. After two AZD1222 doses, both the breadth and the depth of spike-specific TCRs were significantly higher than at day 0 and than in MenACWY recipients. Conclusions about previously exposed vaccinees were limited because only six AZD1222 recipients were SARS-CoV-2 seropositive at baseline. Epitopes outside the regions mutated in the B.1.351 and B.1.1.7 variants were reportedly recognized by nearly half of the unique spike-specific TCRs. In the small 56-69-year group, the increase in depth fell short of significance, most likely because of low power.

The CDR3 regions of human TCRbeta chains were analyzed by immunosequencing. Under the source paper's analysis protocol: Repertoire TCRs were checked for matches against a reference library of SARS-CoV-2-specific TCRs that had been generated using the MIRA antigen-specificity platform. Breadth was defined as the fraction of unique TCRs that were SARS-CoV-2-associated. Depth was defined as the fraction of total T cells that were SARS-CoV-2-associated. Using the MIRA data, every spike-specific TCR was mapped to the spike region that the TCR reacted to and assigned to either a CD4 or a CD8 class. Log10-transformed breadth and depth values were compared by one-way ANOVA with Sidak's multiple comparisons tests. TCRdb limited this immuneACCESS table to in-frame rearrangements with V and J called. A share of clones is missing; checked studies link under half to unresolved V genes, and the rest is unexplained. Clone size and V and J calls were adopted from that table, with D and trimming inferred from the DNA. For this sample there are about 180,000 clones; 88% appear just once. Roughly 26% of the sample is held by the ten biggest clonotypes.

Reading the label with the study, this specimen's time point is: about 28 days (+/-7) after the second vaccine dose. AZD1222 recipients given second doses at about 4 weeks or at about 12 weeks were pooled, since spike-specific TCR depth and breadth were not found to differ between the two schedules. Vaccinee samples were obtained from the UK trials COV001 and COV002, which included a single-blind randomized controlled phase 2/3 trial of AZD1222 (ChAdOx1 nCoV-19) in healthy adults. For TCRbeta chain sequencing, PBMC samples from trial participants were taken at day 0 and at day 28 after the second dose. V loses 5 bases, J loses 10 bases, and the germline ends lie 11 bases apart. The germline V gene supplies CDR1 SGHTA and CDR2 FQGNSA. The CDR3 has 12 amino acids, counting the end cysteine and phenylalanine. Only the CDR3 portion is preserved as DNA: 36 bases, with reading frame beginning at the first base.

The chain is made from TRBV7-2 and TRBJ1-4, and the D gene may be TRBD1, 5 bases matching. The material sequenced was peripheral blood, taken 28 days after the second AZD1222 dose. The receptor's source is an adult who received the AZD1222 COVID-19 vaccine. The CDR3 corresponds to CASSMGERKLFF. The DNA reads TGTGCCAGCAGCATGGGGGAGAGAAAACTGTTTTTT. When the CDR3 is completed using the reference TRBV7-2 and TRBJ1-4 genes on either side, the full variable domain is GAGVSQSPSNKVTEKGKDVELRCDPISGHTALYWYRQSLGQGLEFLIYFQGNSAPDKSGLPSDRFSAERTGGSVSTLTIQRTQQEDSAVYLCASSMGERKLFFGSGTQLSVL.